This T cell receptor beta chain comes out of a study of CD8 T cells in Susac syndrome. Reverse transcription used about 0.45 to 1 ug RNA and random hexamers. TCRdb itself ran the immunoSEQ multiplex PCR reads through MiXCR, one entry per CDR3 protein. Of a few hundred thousand distinct CDR3 sequences listed, approximately 85% are singletons. Sequenced material: CD8+ T cells from PBMCs. This clonotype originated in a human donor with multiple sclerosis.

CDR3 DNA sequence: TGTGCCAGCACTGGGACAACCTACGAGCAGTACTTC. Its translation is CASTGTTYEQYF. J is TRBJ2-7 and V is TRBV25-1, with D perhaps TRBD1 (6 bases). Trimming took 7 bases from V and 2 from J, leaving 9 bases between them. This CDR3 is 12 amino acids long. CDR1 MGHDK and CDR2 SYGVNS come from the germline V gene.